This T cell receptor (beta chain) was found in a study of shared clonotypes between healthy human individuals. CD45RO negativity and positive selection for CCR7 defined naive CD8 cells, a population that excluded terminally differentiated effector memory CD45RA+ cells. Among the donors, all were Caucasian adults who lived in Nashville, Tennessee. This CDR3 has 11 amino acids. Trimming stripped 1 base from V and 7 bases from J, with 4 bases between. In germline, CDR1 is SEHNR, CDR2 FQNEAQ (reference sequence). This clone appeared once. Its antigen is not known. Profiled with immunoSEQ multiplex PCR; TCRdb holds only in-frame clones, not every one. Among around 2.1 million clones listed, 85% to 95% were seen once. Study-level results: Several donors had around 5.5% of their naive CD4 clonotypes in common. On the whole, naive subsets had larger estimated richness than memory subsets had. Clonotypes which were not shared had lower generation probabilities than clonotypes that all four donors shared.

This chain connects TRBV7-9 to TRBJ2-5; D is ambiguous. The sequence derives from a man aged 18 to 35 in good health. Some clones in this sample may be carry-over from other donors' samples. Sequencing input: naive CD8+ T cells from PBMCs. CDR3 residues: CASSLVGTQYF. The DNA of the CDR3 is TGTGCCAGCAGCTTAGTTGGGACCCAGTACTTC. Complete variable domain (other parts from reference TRBV7-9 and TRBJ2-5): DTGVSQNPRHKITKRGQNVTFRCDPISEHNRLYWYRQTLGQGPEFLTYFQNEAQLEKSRLLSDRFSAERPKGSFSTLEIQRTEQGDSAMYLCASSLVGTQYFGPGTRLLVL.